Below, 27 T cell receptor beta chains from the same sample are listed, as sequenced in a study of blood T cell repertoires in COVID-19. Profiling relied on immunoSEQ multiplex PCR, and the TCRdb table lists in-frame clones only, not all of them. The sample records about 110,000 clones, roughly 80% being singletons. The sequencing sample was made of peripheral blood. The receptors were gathered from a woman aged 55-75 years with acute or convalescent COVID-19.

This clone was found many times. This chain uses TRBV2 with TRBJ1-5; 7 bases are a match to TRBD1. In germline, CDR1 is SNHLY, CDR2 FYNNEI. The CDR3 consists of 15 residues. Trimming took 0 bases from V and 7 from J; bases not matched to a gene: 6. DNA of the CDR3: TGTGCCAGCAGTGAAGCAGGGGGCAGGATACAGCCCCAGCATTTT. Translating it yields CASSEAGGRIQPQHF.

The chain uses TRBV28 and TRBJ1-1; D is unresolved. Per the germline V gene, CDR1 is MDHEN and CDR2 is SYDVKM. The CDR3 loop spans 12 amino acids. V lost 2 bases and J lost 7, with 8 bases in between. The chain's CDR3 is CASSLSEYEAFF. In DNA form, the CDR3 reads TGTGCCAGCAGTTTAAGTGAGTATGAAGCTTTCTTT.

The chain links TRBV29-1 to TRBJ1-5; D gene uncertain. V was shortened by 4 bases and J by 9 bases, with 13 bases between the two germline ends. The CDR3 runs 12 residues. Per germline, CDR1 SQVTM and CDR2 ANQGSEA. This CDR3 reads CSVGGEGRPQHF. The CDR3 coding sequence is TGCAGCGTTGGCGGGGAGGGCAGGCCCCAGCATTTT.

This sequence joins TRBV6-2 or TRBV6-3 and TRBJ2-1, with 10 nucleotides matching TRBD2. Germline lookup yields CDR1 MNHEY and CDR2 SVGEGT. The CDR3 is made up of 16 amino acids. J lost 3 bases, V lost 6 bases, and 8 bases had no gene match. CDR3 in amino acids: CASSSPAGGRYNEQFF. As DNA, the CDR3 is TGTGCCAGCAGCTCTCCAGCGGGAGGGCGCTACAATGAGCAGTTCTTC.

The J gene is TRBJ1-4, the V gene TRBV18, with D possibly being TRBD1 (6 bases). CDR1 is KGHSH, CDR2 LQKENI, per germline. V was cut by 3 bases and J by 4 bases, with 12 bases left in between. The CDR3 length is 15 residues. The CDR3 region is CASSPVGAINEKLFF. CDR3 coding DNA: TGTGCCAGCTCACCTGTGGGGGCCATTAATGAAAAACTGTTTTTT.

CDR3 sequence (DNA): TGCGCCAGCAGCCAAGTGGCCGGGACAGGCCACTACGAGCAGTACTTC. This codes for CASSQVAGTGHYEQYF. This sequence joins TRBV4-1 and TRBJ2-7; TRBD1 matches 8 bases. CDR1 and CDR2 from the germline V gene are MGHRA and YSYEKL. Germline trimming cut 1 base from V and 3 bases from J; bases unmatched to any gene: 8. The CDR3 totals 16 residues.

V gene TRBV15 combines with J gene TRBJ2-7; the D is unclear. Germline CDR1 LNHNV, CDR2 YYDKDF (reference sequence). Trimming stripped 0 bases from V and 7 bases from J, with 13 bases between. The CDR3 is 14 amino acids. CDR3 DNA: TGTGCCACCAGCAGAGATCCGAGTAGTTGGGAGCAGTACTTC. Translated, it gives CATSRDPSSWEQYF. Looking up the rest from reference TRBV15 and TRBJ2-7 gives the full variable domain: DAMVIQNPRYQVTQFGKPVTLSCSQTLNHNVMYWYQQKSSQAPKLLFHYYDKDFNNEADTPDNFQSRRPNTSFCFLDIRSPGLGDTAMYLCATSRDPSSWEQYFGPGTRLTVT.

The gene calls are TRBV29-1 and TRBJ2-1, with TRBD2 as a possible D gene (6 bases). The CDR3 length is 13 residues. The V end lost 4 bases, the J end lost 8 bases, and 15 bases lay between the germline ends. The germline gives CDR1 SQVTM, CDR2 ANQGSEA. This CDR3 is CSVVRENRDEQFF. Here the CDR3 DNA reads TGCAGCGTTGTTCGGGAGAATCGCGATGAGCAGTTCTTC.

This rearrangement joins TRBV19 to TRBJ1-1; D unclear. Trimming removed 4 bases at V and 4 bases at J, with 13 bases between. Germline CDR1 reads LNHDA; CDR2 reads SQIVND (reference sequence). The CDR3 contains 14 residues. The CDR3 region is CASSTVEGGTEAFF. The CDR3 DNA sequence: TGTGCCAGTAGTACCGTTGAGGGTGGCACTGAAGCTTTCTTT.

The chain joins TRBV6-2 or TRBV6-3 to TRBJ2-7, with TRBD1 identical over 9 bases. V gave up 5 bases and J gave up 5 bases; unmatched junction bases: 7. In germline, CDR1 is MNHEY, CDR2 SVGEGT. The CDR3 has 14 residues. The CDR3 sequence: CASSDRGGSNEQYF. Here the CDR3 DNA reads TGTGCCAGCAGTGACAGGGGGGGGAGCAACGAGCAGTACTTC.

The chain employs TRBV21-1 and TRBJ1-6. TRBV21-1 is described as a pseudogene. This CDR3 has 15 residues. CDR3 region: CASSKEAASGVDLHF. CDR3 nucleotides: TGTGCCAGCAGCAAAGAGGCGGCGAGCGGCGTCGACCTCCACTTT.

This clone was seen a handful of times. This chain uses TRBV18 with TRBJ2-7; 9 bases fit TRBD1. From germline, CDR1 is KGHSH and CDR2 LQKENI. V dropped 3 bases and J dropped 7; count of bases not matched to a gene: 10. The CDR3 is made up of 15 amino acids. The CDR3 loop is CASSPSTGGVFEQYF. Written as DNA, the CDR3 is TGTGCCAGCTCACCCTCGACAGGGGGAGTGTTTGAGCAGTACTTC.

J is TRBJ1-1 and V is TRBV29-1; D unclear. Germline V gives CDR1 SQVTM, CDR2 ANQGSEA. Trimming took 4 bases from V and 0 from J, leaving 9 bases between them. The CDR3 is 13 amino acids. The CDR3 region is CSVGGRMNTEAFF. As DNA, the CDR3 is TGCAGCGTTGGAGGGCGGATGAACACTGAAGCTTTCTTT.

This chain connects TRBV5-1 to TRBJ2-1; 10 positions match TRBD2. Germline CDR1 reads SGHRS; CDR2 reads YFSETQ. The CDR3 loop spans 18 amino acids. Trimming cost V 5 bases and J 0 bases; bases outside gene matches: 11. DNA for the CDR3: TGCGCCAGCAGTCCCGGACTAGCGGCCACGAGCTCCTACAATGAGCAGTTCTTC. It yields the protein CASSPGLAATSSYNEQFF.

The rearrangement uses TRBV28 and TRBJ2-3; D is unresolved. The V gene's germline CDR1 is MDHEN and CDR2 SYDVKM. The V and J ends lost 2 bases and 2 bases respectively, with 8 bases between them. CDR3 length equals 14 residues. The CDR3 loop is CASSLGQNTDTQYF. CDR3 DNA: TGTGCCAGCAGTTTAGGGCAGAACACAGATACGCAGTATTTT.

This chain joins TRBV27 and TRBJ2-7; no definite D call. CDR3 length: 15 amino acids. V lost 2 bases to trimming and J lost 3 bases, with 14 bases between them. Germline V gene sequence: CDR1 MNHEY, CDR2 SMNVEV (reference sequence). CDR3 region: CASSLKLAEHYEQYF. The CDR3 DNA reads as TGTGCCAGCAGTTTAAAGTTAGCCGAGCACTACGAGCAGTACTTC.

This rearrangement joins TRBV5-1 to TRBJ2-7, with D possibly matching TRBD1 (6 bases). Trimming cost V 4 bases and J 0 bases, with 20 bases left between them. CDR1 and CDR2 from the germline V gene are SGHRS and YFSETQ. The CDR3 is 17 amino acids. The CDR3: CASSLFRPGQSSYEQYF. The CDR3, as DNA: TGCGCCAGCAGCCTGTTTAGACCGGGACAAAGCTCCTACGAGCAGTACTTC.

The chain is built from TRBV19 and TRBJ1-2; 9 positions agree with TRBD1. The ends lost 7 bases at V and 4 bases at J; junction bases unmatched: 4. Germline CDR1 is LNHDA and CDR2 is SQIVND (reference sequence). There are 13 residues in the CDR3. For the CDR3, the DNA is TGTGCCAGTAAGGGGACAGGGCCCTATGGCTACACCTTC. Amino acid sequence: CASKGTGPYGYTF.

This CDR3 reads CASSLGQGRMETQYF. As DNA, the CDR3 is TGTGCCAGCTCACTGGGACAGGGTCGGATGGAGACCCAGTACTTC. The rearrangement links TRBV18 to TRBJ2-5; 9 bases line up with TRBD1. The CDR3 runs to 15 residues. The V gene end was trimmed by 4 bases and the J gene end by 5 bases; junction bases not matched to a gene: 8. Germline loops: CDR1 KGHSH, CDR2 LQKENI. Using reference TRBV18 and TRBJ2-5 for the parts outside the CDR3, the full variable domain is NAGVMQNPRHLVRRRGQEARLRCSPMKGHSHVYWYRQLPEEGLKFMVYLQKENIIDESGMPKERFSAEFPKEGPSILRIQQVVRGDSAAYFCASSLGQGRMETQYFGPGTRLLVL.

In this sample, this clone turned up a few times. The chain links TRBV28 to TRBJ2-1; 9 bases map to TRBD1. Germline V gives CDR1 MDHEN, CDR2 SYDVKM. There are 13 residues in the CDR3. With V trimmed by 4 bases and J by 8 bases, 3 bases remained unmatched. CDR3 sequence: CASSSRDRDEQFF. Written as DNA, the CDR3 is TGTGCCAGCAGTTCCCGGGACAGGGATGAGCAGTTCTTC.

The V and J genes are TRBV7-9 and TRBJ2-1; D gene uncertain. This CDR3 has 14 amino acids. Per germline, CDR1 SEHNR and CDR2 FQNEAQ (reference sequence). The V end was cut by 5 bases, the J end by 9 bases, with 17 bases between. The CDR3 region is CASSELGTPGEQFF. The CDR3 nucleotides are TGTGCCAGCAGCGAGCTTGGAACCCCGGGTGAGCAGTTCTTC.

The chain recombines TRBV6-6 with TRBJ2-7; 7 bases fit TRBD1. The CDR3 extends over 16 amino acids. Germline V gene lookup returns CDR1 MNHNY and CDR2 SVGAGI (reference sequence). Trimming at V came to 2 bases and at J to 2 bases, leaving 9 bases not matched to a gene. The CDR3 sequence is CASSYPARGSPYEQYF. CDR3 DNA: TGTGCCAGCAGTTACCCCGCCAGGGGGAGTCCCTACGAGCAGTACTTC.

The chain uses TRBV11-2 and TRBJ1-6; 7 nucleotides agree with TRBD1. The ends lost 5 bases at V and 7 bases at J; junction bases unmatched: 20. The CDR3 is 19 amino acids. Per the germline V gene, CDR1 is SGHAT and CDR2 is FQNNGV. In nucleotides, the CDR3 is TGTGCCAGCAGCCCAGGGGGTAGTATGTGGTACCGGAAAAATTCACCCCTCCACTTT. Amino acid sequence: CASSPGGSMWYRKNSPLHF.

The chain recombines TRBV10-3 with TRBJ2-3; 7 bases align to TRBD1. The CDR3 sequence is 13 residues long. V shed 9 bases, J shed 4 bases, and the junction held 7 bases outside the gene matches. Germline V gene sequence: CDR1 ENHRY, CDR2 SYGVKD. The CDR3 nucleotides read TGTGCCATTCGACAGGGTAGTGCAGATACGCAGTATTTT. Protein sequence: CAIRQGSADTQYF.

This rearrangement joins TRBV18 to TRBJ1-4; 7 bases line up with TRBD1. J was trimmed by 0 bases and V by 2 bases; bases with no gene match: 0. The CDR3 has 15 residues. The V gene's germline CDR1 is KGHSH and CDR2 LQKENI. The CDR3 sequence: CASSPGQATNEKLFF. The CDR3, as DNA: TGTGCCAGCTCACCAGGACAGGCAACTAATGAAAAACTGTTTTTT.

The chain has TRBV7-2 and TRBJ2-1; TRBD2 is a possible D gene (6 bases). Germline V gene data show CDR1 as SGHTA and CDR2 as FQGNSA. The CDR3 consists of 18 residues. The V end was cut by 3 bases, the J end by 3 bases, with 21 bases between. In DNA form, the CDR3 reads TGTGCCAGCAGCTTCAGGACTAAGTGGGAGCTGGGCTACAATGAGCAGTTCTTC. Translated: CASSFRTKWELGYNEQFF.

The V and J genes are TRBV6-5 and TRBJ1-5, with D tentatively TRBD1 (6 bases). V was clipped by 6 bases and J by 5 bases, with 17 bases between them. The CDR3 consists of 15 residues. Germline loops: CDR1 MNHEY, CDR2 SVGAGI. For the CDR3, the DNA is TGTGCCAGCAGCAGAGACAGGCCTGGAGATCAGCCCCAGCATTTT. It specifies CASSRDRPGDQPQHF.